The 11 T cell receptor beta chains presented below share a single source sample, sequenced in a study of blood T cell repertoires in COVID-19. Generated by immunoSEQ multiplex PCR, the TCRdb table keeps only in-frame clones and is missing some. The profile shows 95,000 to 110,000 clones, 88% of them singletons. The sample taken for sequencing was peripheral blood. These receptors all stem from a man aged 45-65 years with active or convalescent COVID-19.

The chain recombines TRBV6-5 with TRBJ1-1; 12 nucleotides match TRBD1. J gave up 4 bases and V 5 bases, and 5 bases lay outside the gene matches. Germline CDR1 reads MNHEY; CDR2 reads SVGAGI. The CDR3 is 15 amino acids. CDR3 sequence: CASSPRDRGLTEAFF. In nucleotides, the CDR3 is TGTGCCAGCAGTCCCCGGGACAGGGGGCTCACTGAAGCTTTCTTT.

The V call is TRBV7-8, the J call TRBJ1-1; 9 bases map to TRBD1. The J segment lost 3 bases and the V segment lost 1 base, leaving 3 bases of the junction unmatched. The CDR3 is 15 residues long. Germline V gene data show CDR1 as SGHVS and CDR2 as FQNEAQ. As DNA, the CDR3 is TGTGCCAGCAGCTTAGAACAGGGGGCCTACACTGAAGCTTTCTTT. Translation gives CASSLEQGAYTEAFF.

This chain links TRBV28 with TRBJ2-7; possible D gene TRBD2, 5 bases. Germline loops: CDR1 MDHEN, CDR2 SYDVKM. V shed 7 bases and J shed 0 bases, with 25 bases lying between them. The CDR3 runs 18 residues. CDR3 amino acids: CASKPSAYGKRSSYEQYF. The DNA for the CDR3 is TGTGCCAGCAAGCCGTCTGCCTACGGGAAGCGGAGCTCCTACGAGCAGTACTTC.

The chain is built from TRBV27 and TRBJ2-5; D might be TRBD2 (6 bases). CDR1 is MNHEY, CDR2 SMNVEV, per germline (reference sequence). The CDR3 has 14 residues. V shed 5 bases and J shed 2 bases, with 12 bases lying between them. CDR3 in amino acids: CASSPRDLQETQYF. In DNA form, the CDR3 reads TGTGCCAGCAGTCCGAGGGACTTGCAAGAGACCCAGTACTTC.

V usage is TRBV29-1 and J usage is TRBJ2-3; 9 positions agree with TRBD1. Trimming removed 8 bases from V and 6 bases from J; junction bases left unmatched: 9. Germline CDR1 SQVTM, CDR2 ANQGSEA. There are 13 residues in the CDR3. For the CDR3, the DNA is TGCAGCCTGGGACAGGGCTTGCTGGATACGCAGTATTTT. This gives the protein CSLGQGLLDTQYF.

This clone was detected once. The chain combines TRBV10-3 with TRBJ1-2; the D gene is possibly TRBD1 (5 bases). The CDR3 loop spans 14 amino acids. Germline assignment: CDR1 ENHRY and CDR2 SYGVKD. V lost 5 bases and J lost 0, with 10 bases in between. The CDR3 loop reads CAISPQVSNYGYTF. Written as DNA, the CDR3 is TGTGCCATCAGTCCACAGGTTTCTAACTATGGCTACACCTTC.

The V gene is TRBV5-1, the J gene TRBJ2-3; 13 bases fit TRBD2. This CDR3 is 17 amino acids long. CDR1 is SGHRS, CDR2 YFSETQ, per germline. Germline trimming cut 6 bases from V and 0 bases from J; bases unmatched to any gene: 7. Here the CDR3 reads CASTLAGGPSSTDTQYF. In DNA form, the CDR3 reads TGCGCCAGCACACTAGCGGGAGGGCCCTCCAGCACAGATACGCAGTATTTT.

This clone has just a few counts. The V gene is TRBV9, the J gene TRBJ2-2; 7 bases are shared with TRBD2. V gave up 4 bases and J gave up 7 bases; unmatched junction bases: 7. The length of the CDR3 is 14 residues. From germline, CDR1 is SGDLS and CDR2 YYNGEE. CDR3 in DNA: TGTGCCAGCAGCATCGGGGGGTATGGCGGGGAGCTGTTTTTT. Translating it yields CASSIGGYGGELFF.

The chain is built from TRBV4-3 and TRBJ1-1; D unclear. This CDR3 is built from 14 residues. The germline V gene encodes CDR1 LGHNA and CDR2 YSLEER. V was trimmed by 0 bases and J by 2 bases, leaving 7 bases between them. In DNA form, the CDR3 reads TGCGCCAGCAGCCAAGACTACAGAAACACTGAAGCTTTCTTT. It codes for CASSQDYRNTEAFF.

This chain connects TRBV6-1 to TRBJ2-7; 12 bases fit TRBD1. CDR3 length equals 16 residues. In germline, CDR1 is MNHNS, CDR2 SASEGT. J lost 6 bases, V lost 3 bases, and 9 bases had no gene match. CDR3: CASSDAAGQGAGEQYF. The DNA for the CDR3 is TGTGCCAGCAGTGATGCGGCGGGACAGGGGGCGGGCGAGCAGTACTTC.

The table lists this clone with a count of one. The chain couples TRBV11-3 to TRBJ2-2; D gene unclear. From germline, CDR1 is SGHNT and CDR2 YENEEA. The V and J ends lost 5 bases and 8 bases respectively, with 15 bases between them. This CDR3 is built from 14 residues. The CDR3 reads CASSHATVGGELFF. As DNA, the CDR3 is TGTGCCAGCAGCCACGCAACAGTCGGAGGGGAGCTGTTTTTT.